Listed below are T cell receptor beta chains from one sample, sequenced in a study of control samples from healthy donors and cancer patients. Using immunoSEQ multiplex PCR, the repertoire was profiled, and TCRdb retains in-frame clones only, with some absent. The table lists roughly 190,000 clones, approximately 91% of them singletons, with 1.8% in the top ten. Sequencing was performed on blood. Every receptor here comes from a man aged 25-45 years in good health. The CDR3 runs from the conserved cysteine through the conserved F or W. Each record gives: J gene, V gene, D gene, clone size, CDR3 length, CDR3 DNA, CDR3 protein. A D gene is named only where the DNA matches it firmly. The size field is filled for only some rows; it gives once, few, many or a size class.

>TRBJ2-7|TRBV11-2|-|-|17
TGTGCCAGCAGCTTAACTGAGAGGGGGGGCCTCTCCTACGAGCAGTACTTC
CASSLTERGGLSYEQYF
>TRBJ2-5|TRBV5-1|-|-|12
TGCGCCAGCAGCGTATTCGAGGGGACCCAGTACTTC
CASSVFEGTQYF
>TRBJ2-7|TRBV28|-|few|12
TGTGCCACCCGCCGGGGGATTTACGAGCAGTACTTC
CATRRGIYEQYF
>TRBJ1-2|TRBV28|TRBD1|once|12
TGTGCCAGCAGTTTAGACAGGGGGGGCTACACCTTC
CASSLDRGGYTF
>TRBJ2-7|TRBV6-2/TRBV6-3|-|-|17
TGTGCCAGCAGTTTAGGTCTCCGGGCGGCGGTTATCTACGAGCAGTACTTC
CASSLGLRAAVIYEQYF
>TRBJ2-3|TRBV9|-|-|13
TGTGCCAGCAGCGTCGGTCCCCCCGATACGCAGTATTTT
CASSVGPPDTQYF
>TRBJ2-7|TRBV7-2|TRBD2|few|15
TGTGCCAGCAGCCTGGGACTAGCGGCCTCCTACGAGCAGTACTTC
CASSLGLAASYEQYF
>TRBJ1-2|TRBV11-2|-|-|14
TGTGCCAGCACCCCCAAAGGGCGTCCCCATGGCTACACCTTC
CASTPKGRPHGYTF
>TRBJ1-1|TRBV18|-|-|12
TGTGCCAGCTCACAAGCCAACACTGAAGCTTTCTTT
CASSQANTEAFF
>TRBJ2-3|TRBV9|-|once|18
TGTGCCAGCAGCGTAATTGGGATAATGGCGGGGAACACAGATACGCAGTATTTT
CASSVIGIMAGNTDTQYF
>TRBJ1-2|TRBV5-1|-|-|14
TGCGCCAGCAGCTTTACCGGGACAAACTATGGCTACACCTTC
CASSFTGTNYGYTF
>TRBJ1-2|TRBV30|TRBD1|-|12
TGTGCCTGGAGTGACAGGGGCCCCTTCAACACCTTC
CAWSDRGPFNTF
>TRBJ2-7|TRBV2|TRBD2|-|15
TGTGCCAGCAGTCCGACTAGCGGGGGGGACAACGAGCAGTACTTC
CASSPTSGGDNEQYF
>TRBJ2-7|TRBV4-2|TRBD2|-|19
TGTGCCAGCAGCCAAGGGATGACTAGCGGGGGGACTAAAAACTACGAGCAGTACTTC
CASSQGMTSGGTKNYEQYF
>TRBJ2-1|TRBV5-1|-|once|16
TGCGCCAGCAGCGAAGGATCAGGGATCGCCTACAATGAGCAGTTCTTC
CASSEGSGIAYNEQFF
>TRBJ2-1|TRBV7-2|TRBD1|-|15
TGTGCCAGCAGCTCGTACAGGGGCTCCTACAATGAGCAGTTCTTC
CASSSYRGSYNEQFF
>TRBJ1-5|TRBV6-1|-|-|16
TGTGCCAGCAGTGAATACGAGCGTGGGAGCAATCAGCCCCAGCATTTT
CASSEYERGSNQPQHF
>TRBJ1-2|TRBV7-9|-|-|13
TGTGCCGGGGCGTGGTCAGGGAGCTATGGCTACACCTTC
CAGAWSGSYGYTF
>TRBJ2-1|TRBV5-6|-|-|14
TGTGCCAGCTCTGGGAGGCTAGGTTTCAATGAGCAGTTCTTC
CASSGRLGFNEQFF
>TRBJ2-1|TRBV2|TRBD2|few|15
TGTGCCAGCAGTGCTAGACTAGCGACCTACAATGAGCAGTTCTTC
CASSARLATYNEQFF
>TRBJ2-2|TRBV5-1|-|-|15
TGCGCCAGCAGCTTGGCCCAGGAGAACACCGGGGAGCTGTTTTTT
CASSLAQENTGELFF
>TRBJ2-3|TRBV6-1|-|-|13
TGTGCCAGCAGCCCCCTGGGTTCGGATACGCAGTATTTT
CASSPLGSDTQYF
>TRBJ2-6|TRBV5-1|-|-|16
TGCGCCAGCAGACGGACGGCAAACTCTGGGGCCAACGTCCTGACTTTC
CASRRTANSGANVLTF
>TRBJ1-2|TRBV6-1|TRBD1|-|15
TGTGCCAGCAGTGAACACCGGACAGGGCTTTATGGCTACACCTTC
CASSEHRTGLYGYTF
>TRBJ2-5|TRBV9|-|-|15
TGTGCCAGCAGCCCCGGACTGGGGATCCAAGAGACCCAGTACTTC
CASSPGLGIQETQYF
>TRBJ1-5|TRBV9|TRBD1|-|15
TGTGCCAGCAGCCAAACAGGGGGCGGCAATCAGCCCCAGCATTTT
CASSQTGGGNQPQHF
>TRBJ1-6|TRBV6-5|-|-|12
TGTGCCAGCAGTCAACCGAGTTCACCCCTCCACTTT
CASSQPSSPLHF
>TRBJ1-1|TRBV9|-|-|13
TGTGCCAGCAGCGTAGTAGAAGGGACTGAAGCTTTCTTT
CASSVVEGTEAFF
>TRBJ1-1|TRBV3-1/TRBV3-2|-|-|15
TGTGCCAGCAGCCCGTCAGACCTGTGGTGGGCTGAAGCTTTCTTT
CASSPSDLWWAEAFF
>TRBJ1-3|TRBV28|-|-|15
TGTGCCAGCAGTTTGGACCCCCAGTTGGGAAACACCATATATTTT
CASSLDPQLGNTIYF
>TRBJ1-5|TRBV12-1|-|-|19
TGTGCCAGCAGCTTCCCTCCGTTCCCCAGGGGTAAAGACAATCAGCCCCAGCATTTT
CASSFPPFPRGKDNQPQHF
>TRBJ2-3|TRBV7-6|TRBD2|-|15
TGTGCCAGCAGTTTGATTAGCGGGGGCACAGATACGCAGTATTTT
CASSLISGGTDTQYF
>TRBJ2-1|TRBV5-1|-|-|14
TGCGCCAGCAGCTTGGAGGTGGGAAAGGATGAGCAGTTCTTC
CASSLEVGKDEQFF
>TRBJ1-1|TRBV7-9|-|-|13
TGTGCCAGCAGCTTAACAGAGAACACTGAAGCTTTCTTT
CASSLTENTEAFF
>TRBJ2-1|TRBV5-1|TRBD1|-|16
TGCGCCAGCAGCTTCACAGGGGGCAGTGGATACAATGAGCAGTTCTTC
CASSFTGGSGYNEQFF
>TRBJ2-1|TRBV19|TRBD2|-|17
TGTGCCAGTAGTATGAGGACTAGCGGGGCGAAGGACAATGAGCAGTTCTTC
CASSMRTSGAKDNEQFF
>TRBJ1-6|TRBV7-9|-|-|17
TGTGCCAGCAGCTTAGCGGGCAGGGTACCCTATAATTCACCCCTCCACTTT
CASSLAGRVPYNSPLHF
>TRBJ1-2|TRBV11-3|-|-|13
TGTGCCAGCAGCTTAATCAAATCGGGGGGCTACACCTTC
CASSLIKSGGYTF
>TRBJ2-7|TRBV24-1|-|-|15
TGTGCCACCAGTGATTGGGCAGGGGGGAAATACGAGCAGTACTTC
CATSDWAGGKYEQYF
>TRBJ1-1|TRBV5-1|-|-|13
TGCGCCAGCACCCGGGACGGGAACACTGAAGCTTTCTTT
CASTRDGNTEAFF
>TRBJ2-1|TRBV27|-|once|15
TGTGCCAGCAGTAAGGGAGGGGGGCTGGGCAATGAGCAGTTCTTC
CASSKGGGLGNEQFF
>TRBJ1-3|TRBV6-5|-|-|15
TGTGCCAGCTCTAGGGACAACGCTTCTGGAAACACCATATATTTT
CASSRDNASGNTIYF
>TRBJ2-6|TRBV7-3|-|-|14
TGTGCCAGCAGCTGGGGGCCTGGGGCCAACGTCCTGACTTTC
CASSWGPGANVLTF
>TRBJ1-5|TRBV4-1|TRBD1|-|15
TGCGCCAGCAGCCAAGTCGGGACAGACAATCAGCCCCAGCATTTT
CASSQVGTDNQPQHF
>TRBJ1-3|TRBV10-3|-|-|15
TGTGCCACCTGGCCGGGCCAGGGCACTGGAAACACCATATATTTT
CATWPGQGTGNTIYF
>TRBJ2-7|TRBV7-9|-|-|11
TGTGCCAGCAGCTACTTCTACGAGCAGTACTTC
CASSYFYEQYF
>TRBJ1-1|TRBV18|-|-|15
TGTGCCAGCTCACTGGGAACTTTAATGAACACTGAAGCTTTCTTT
CASSLGTLMNTEAFF
>TRBJ1-1|TRBV6-1|-|-|13
TGTGCCAGCAGTGAAGCAGGGCAAAAGGTGTCTTTCTTT
CASSEAGQKVSFF
>TRBJ1-6|TRBV9|-|-|15
TGTGCCAGCGGACACGGGGGGCCTTCGAGATCACCCCTCCACTTT
CASGHGGPSRSPLHF
>TRBJ2-6|TRBV24-1|-|-|17
TGTGCCACCAGTGATGCCGTGGGGGCGCGAGGGGCCAACGTCCTGACTTTC
CATSDAVGARGANVLTF
>TRBJ1-2|TRBV6-1|TRBD1|-|16
TGTGCCAGCAGTGAAGCTTCGGGACAGATTAACTATGGCTACACCTTC
CASSEASGQINYGYTF
>TRBJ1-6|TRBV15|-|-|14
TGTGCCACCAGCAGAGATCAAGGGAATTCACCCCTCCACTTT
CATSRDQGNSPLHF
>TRBJ1-3|TRBV9|-|-|14
TGTGCCAGCAGCCCCGGGGGCTCGGGAAACACCATATATTTT
CASSPGGSGNTIYF
>TRBJ1-5|TRBV19|-|-|16
TGTGCCAGTAGTATAGGAGGGACGGACCACAATCAGCCCCAGCATTTT
CASSIGGTDHNQPQHF
>TRBJ1-6|TRBV2|-|-|13
TGTGCCAGCTACCGGGACGGTAATTCACCCCTCCACTTT
CASYRDGNSPLHF
>TRBJ2-7|TRBV30|-|-|13
TGTGCCTGGGGGCGGGCCAGGGGGGGCGAGCAGTACTTC
CAWGRARGGEQYF
>TRBJ1-1|TRBV9|-|once|14
TGTGCCAGCAGCGTAGGGGGGCAGAACACTGAAGCTTTCTTT
CASSVGGQNTEAFF